The rows below give T cell receptor beta chains drawn from one sample of a study of cytomegalovirus exposure and HLA in healthy donors. Clones were sequenced by immunoSEQ multiplex PCR, and TCRdb holds only the in-frame ones, with some missing. This table holds approximately 240,000 clones, around 90% found once. Specimen: PBMCs. The receptors were sampled from a woman between 18 and 29 years old in good health and CMV-seronegative. Both conserved end residues are part of each CDR3. A D gene is named only where the DNA matches it firmly. Clone size is shown for a subset of rows, as once, few, many or a class of expanded clone.

len,v_gene,j_gene,d_gene,abundance,CDR3aa,CDR3nt
13,TRBV5-6,TRBJ1-1,NA,NA,CASRLASGSEAFF,TGTGCCAGCAGGCTGGCATCCGGGTCTGAAGCTTTCTTT
14,TRBV10-3,TRBJ2-7,TRBD2,NA,CAISVLAGDYEQYF,TGTGCCATCAGTGTCCTAGCGGGAGATTACGAGCAGTACTTC
13,TRBV6-5,TRBJ2-2,NA,NA,CASSPYFVGELFF,TGTGCCAGCAGTCCCTATTTCGTGGGGGAGCTGTTTTTT
15,TRBV27,TRBJ1-4,TRBD1,NA,CASSISGTGLEKLFF,TGTGCCAGCAGTATCTCCGGGACAGGGCTAGAAAAACTGTTTTTT
13,TRBV2,TRBJ2-7,NA,once,CARRQGNSYEQYF,TGTGCCAGACGTCAGGGGAACTCCTACGAGCAGTACTTC
15,TRBV2,TRBJ2-1,TRBD2,NA,CASRPSGEGYNEQFF,TGTGCCAGCAGGCCAAGTGGGGAGGGCTACAATGAGCAGTTCTTC
13,TRBV11-2,TRBJ1-2,NA,NA,CASSKIGFYGYTF,TGTGCCAGCAGCAAAATCGGGTTCTATGGCTACACCTTC
13,TRBV6-6,TRBJ1-5,TRBD1,NA,CAISTGGNQPQHF,TGTGCCATATCCACAGGGGGCAATCAGCCCCAGCATTTT
13,TRBV6-5,TRBJ2-1,TRBD1,few,CASSQGVYNEQFF,TGTGCCAGCAGTCAGGGGGTGTACAATGAGCAGTTCTTC
15,TRBV7-2,TRBJ2-7,TRBD2,NA,CASSLRLAGAYEQYF,TGTGCCAGCAGCTTAAGACTAGCGGGAGCCTACGAGCAGTACTTC
15,TRBV11-2,TRBJ2-2,TRBD1,NA,CASSRQGVNTGELFF,TGTGCCAGCAGCCGACAGGGGGTAAACACCGGGGAGCTGTTTTTT
11,TRBV27,TRBJ2-7,NA,NA,CASRQGPEQYF,TGTGCCAGCAGGCAGGGTCCCGAGCAGTACTTC
15,TRBV28,TRBJ1-5,NA,NA,CASTRLTHSNQPQHF,TGTGCCAGCACCAGACTGACGCATAGCAATCAGCCCCAGCATTTT
15,TRBV10-2,TRBJ2-2,TRBD2,NA,CASGEAGGTTGELFF,TGCGCCAGCGGGGAAGCGGGAGGAACCACCGGGGAGCTGTTTTTT
15,TRBV6-6,TRBJ2-1,NA,NA,CASSYSHGAYNEQFF,TGTGCCAGCAGTTACTCCCACGGAGCCTACAATGAGCAGTTCTTC
16,TRBV5-1,TRBJ2-1,TRBD1,NA,CASSLAGTGVYNEQFF,TGCGCCAGCAGCTTGGCCGGGACAGGAGTTTACAATGAGCAGTTCTTC
14,TRBV30,TRBJ2-1,NA,NA,CAWSPRARGREQFF,TGTGCCTGGAGTCCTCGTGCCCGAGGGAGGGAGCAGTTCTTC
15,TRBV28,TRBJ2-2,NA,once,CASSSGVLATGELFF,TGTGCCAGCAGTTCAGGGGTATTAGCCACCGGGGAGCTGTTTTTT
16,TRBV19,TRBJ2-3,TRBD2,NA,CASSILPAGDGDTQYF,TGTGCCAGTAGTATACTCCCTGCGGGAGACGGAGATACGCAGTATTTT
15,TRBV5-1,TRBJ1-1,TRBD1,NA,CASSDRQGGPTEAFF,TGCGCCAGCAGCGACCGACAGGGAGGTCCGACTGAAGCTTTCTTT
15,TRBV6-5,TRBJ2-3,TRBD1,NA,CASSYQGQGADTQYF,TGTGCCAGCAGTTACCAGGGACAGGGAGCAGATACGCAGTATTTT
12,TRBV29-1,TRBJ2-7,TRBD2,NA,CSASAGGGEQYF,TGCAGCGCCTCGGCGGGAGGGGGCGAGCAGTACTTC